These 24 T cell receptor beta chains were sequenced from one sample in a study of blood T cell repertoires in COVID-19. Repertoires were generated with immunoSEQ multiplex PCR, while TCRdb's copy carries only in-frame clones and drops some. Here the sample spans fewer than 500,000 clones, about 89% being singletons. The sequencing sample was made of PBMCs or T cells enriched from blood (not recorded which). The receptors were sampled from a man aged 25-40 years who had recovered from COVID-19.

The rearrangement joins TRBV15 to TRBJ2-2, with TRBD2 identical over 13 bases. Germline-derived CDR1 and CDR2 are LNHNV and YYDKDF (reference sequence). The CDR3 length is 19 residues. Trimming cost V 1 base and J 0 bases; bases outside gene matches: 5. CDR3: CATSRGGLAGATNTGELFF. The CDR3 DNA is TGTGCCACCAGCAGAGGAGGACTAGCGGGGGCTACGAACACCGGGGAGCTGTTTTTT. Based on the CDR3 plus reference TRBV15 and TRBJ2-2, the full variable domain is DAMVIQNPRYQVTQFGKPVTLSCSQTLNHNVMYWYQQKSSQAPKLLFHYYDKDFNNEADTPDNFQSRRPNTSFCFLDIRSPGLGDTAMYLCATSRGGLAGATNTGELFFGEGSRLTVL.

The chain joins TRBV9 to TRBJ2-5, with no clear D. This CDR3 is 14 amino acids long. Per the germline V gene, CDR1 is SGDLS and CDR2 is YYNGEE. V lost 3 bases, J lost 0 bases, and 9 bases lay in between. In nucleotides, the CDR3 is TGTGCCAGCAGCGATCCGCGGAACCAAGAGACCCAGTACTTC. This codes for CASSDPRNQETQYF.

The J gene is TRBJ1-5, the V gene TRBV2, with 7 bases lining up with TRBD1. J lost 6 bases, V lost 6 bases, and 5 bases had no gene match. This CDR3 spans 13 amino acids. CDR1 SNHLY and CDR2 FYNNEI come from the germline V gene. CDR3 bases: TGTGCCAGCAGCGCAGGGACAGCTCAGCCCCAGCATTTT. Protein sequence: CASSAGTAQPQHF.

The chain joins TRBV7-9 to TRBJ2-3; 9 bases are a match to TRBD2. Looked up from germline, CDR1 is SEHNR and CDR2 is FQNEAQ (reference sequence). Unmatched junction bases numbered 2, after V lost 0 bases and J lost 1 base. This CDR3 has 16 amino acids. CDR3 sequence: CASSLAGGGGTDTQYF. CDR3 coding DNA: TGTGCCAGCAGCTTAGCCGGCGGGGGGGGCACAGATACGCAGTATTTT.

V and J are TRBV2 and TRBJ1-1, with D tentatively TRBD1 (6 bases). The CDR3 has 13 amino acids. Germline V CDR1 and CDR2: SNHLY, FYNNEI. The ends were cut back, 4 bases at V and 6 bases at J, with 12 bases in the middle. Written as DNA, the CDR3 is TGTGCCAGCAGTGCAAACTCAGGGGCTGAAGCTTTCTTT. This encodes CASSANSGAEAFF.

The CDR3 here is CASSHTLSSYNEQFF. The CDR3 coding sequence is TGTGCCAGCAGCCATACTCTGAGCTCCTACAATGAGCAGTTCTTC. J is TRBJ2-1 and V is TRBV7-3; D gene unclear. CDR3 length equals 15 residues. Germline lookup yields CDR1 SGHTA and CDR2 FQGTGA. Trimming removed 5 bases at V and 0 bases at J, with 11 bases between.

V usage is TRBV5-1 and J usage is TRBJ2-5; D uncertain. Germline lookup yields CDR1 SGHRS and CDR2 YFSETQ. V was shortened by 2 bases and J by 2 bases, with 7 bases between the two germline ends. The CDR3 is 13 amino acids. The CDR3 nucleotides are TGCGCCAGCAGCTTTAGCAGTCAAGAGACCCAGTACTTC. This gives the protein CASSFSSQETQYF.

The chain carries TRBV19 and TRBJ1-2; D gene ambiguous. The CDR3 sequence is 14 residues long. The germline CDR1 and CDR2 sequences are LNHDA and SQIVND (reference sequence). V was shortened by 4 bases and J by 4 bases, with 13 bases between the two germline ends. The CDR3 DNA sequence: TGTGCCAGTAGTACAGTCATGGAGGGCTATGGCTACACCTTC. Amino acid sequence: CASSTVMEGYGYTF.

This chain links TRBV4-3 with TRBJ1-3; 7 bases fit TRBD1. Germline trimming cut 0 bases from V and 3 bases from J; bases unmatched to any gene: 5. Germline V lookup: CDR1 LGHNA, CDR2 YSLEER. The CDR3 totals 16 residues. CDR3 sequence: CASSQDAGGGGNTIYF. CDR3 DNA: TGCGCCAGCAGCCAAGATGCAGGGGGTGGTGGAAACACCATATATTTT.

The J gene is TRBJ1-4, the V gene TRBV19; D gene uncertain. This CDR3 has 14 amino acids. Germline CDR1 reads LNHDA; CDR2 reads SQIVND (reference sequence). Between the trimmed V and J ends, which lost 11 bases and 8 bases, there was a span of 21 bases. The CDR3 sequence: CASHMGRGREKLFF. The CDR3 nucleotides are TGTGCCTCACATATGGGTCGAGGCCGGGAAAAACTGTTTTTT. Combining the CDR3 with reference TRBV19 and TRBJ1-4 gives the whole variable domain DGGITQSPKYLFRKEGQNVTLSCEQNLNHDAMYWYRQDPGQGLRLIYYSQIVNDFQKGDIAEGYSVSREKKESFPLTVTSAQKNPTAFYLCASHMGRGREKLFFGSGTQLSVL.

The chain couples TRBV18 to TRBJ2-2, with a weak D call TRBD1 (5 bases). Germline values: CDR1 KGHSH, CDR2 LQKENI. The CDR3 extends over 13 amino acids. The V and J ends lost 4 bases and 5 bases respectively, with 8 bases between them. The CDR3 nucleotides read TGTGCCAGCTCACGCAGGGAAACCGGGGAGCTGTTTTTT. This codes for CASSRRETGELFF.

The chain has TRBV19 and TRBJ1-5; D gene uncertain. The CDR3 loop spans 15 amino acids. Germline values: CDR1 LNHDA, CDR2 SQIVND (reference sequence). V lost 3 bases, J lost 3 bases, and 12 bases lay in between. The CDR3 is CASSMLTELNQPQHF. CDR3 nucleotides: TGTGCCAGTAGTATGCTTACAGAACTCAATCAGCCCCAGCATTTT.

The chain couples TRBV29-1 to TRBJ2-7; D perhaps matches TRBD2 (6 bases). Germline V gene sequence: CDR1 SQVTM, CDR2 ANQGSEA. The CDR3 is 13 residues long. The germline V and J ends were trimmed by 4 bases and 3 bases, with 13 bases remaining between them. As DNA, the CDR3 is TGCAGCGTTGCGTCGGGCGGGGTCTACGAGCAGTACTTC. Its translation is CSVASGGVYEQYF.

The chain recombines TRBV6-5 with TRBJ2-7; 10 nucleotides line up with TRBD1. CDR1 and CDR2 from the germline V gene are MNHEY and SVGAGI. The V segment lost 6 bases and the J segment 3 bases; nucleotides outside the gene matches: 5. There are 14 residues in the CDR3. CDR3: CASRRDRGLYEQYF. CDR3 nucleotide sequence: TGTGCCAGCAGGCGGGACAGGGGCCTCTACGAGCAGTACTTC.

V gene TRBV2 combines with J gene TRBJ1-2, with no clear D. This CDR3 has 14 residues. The germline V and J ends were trimmed by 4 bases and 1 base, with 10 bases remaining between them. Germline V CDR1 and CDR2: SNHLY, FYNNEI. The CDR3 coding sequence is TGTGCCAGCAGTGTTCAGGTCCTTAACTATGGCTACACCTTC. As protein: CASSVQVLNYGYTF.

This chain's CDR3 is CASSPPPERNTGELFF. For the CDR3, the DNA is TGTGCCAGCAGTCCCCCCCCCGAGAGGAACACCGGGGAGCTGTTTTTT. The J gene is TRBJ2-2, the V gene TRBV27; no reliable D call. The CDR3 runs 16 residues. V was clipped by 5 bases and J by 1 base, with 14 bases between them. Germline V CDR1 and CDR2: MNHEY, SMNVEV (reference sequence).

This clone was detected a few times. V gene TRBV12-3 or TRBV12-4 combines with J gene TRBJ1-1; D is unclear. This CDR3 spans 13 amino acids. With 7 bases removed from V and 5 bases from J, the gap between germline ends came to 14 bases. CDR3 DNA sequence: TGTGCCAGCACCCTTAGCGGGGAAACTGAAGCTTTCTTT. Translating gives CASTLSGETEAFF.

CDR3 nucleotides: TGTGCCAGCAGCCAAGACTGGGAGGGTGAAGCTTTCTTT. Residues: CASSQDWEGEAFF. The chain uses TRBV14 and TRBJ1-1; D is undetermined. This CDR3 region has 13 residues. V gave up 0 bases and J gave up 7 bases, with 9 bases separating them. The germline V gene has CDR1 SGHDN and CDR2 FVKESK.

The J gene is TRBJ1-1, the V gene TRBV6-5; D unresolved. CDR1 is MNHEY and CDR2 is SVGAGI in the germline V gene. Trimming took 6 bases from V and 4 from J, leaving 18 bases between them. The CDR3 is made up of 15 amino acids. The chain's CDR3 is CASSLLPRAGTEAFF. CDR3 coding DNA: TGTGCCAGCAGCCTACTTCCGAGGGCCGGCACTGAAGCTTTCTTT.

The chain links TRBV24-1 to TRBJ2-5; D is ambiguous. CDR1 is KGHDR, CDR2 SFDVKD, per germline. Trimming removed 5 bases from V and 5 bases from J, with 14 bases in between. There are 14 residues in the CDR3. The CDR3 reads CATSAAGTLETQYF. In DNA form, the CDR3 reads TGTGCCACCAGTGCGGCAGGCACTTTGGAGACCCAGTACTTC.

This chain connects TRBV27 to TRBJ2-1; 7 bases are shared with TRBD1. Germline CDR1 and CDR2: MNHEY and SMNVEV (reference sequence). This CDR3 contains 14 residues. J was trimmed by 3 bases and V by 8 bases; bases with no gene match: 7. The chain's CDR3 is CASAPGQHYNEQFF. DNA of the CDR3: TGTGCCAGCGCTCCGGGACAGCACTACAATGAGCAGTTCTTC.

The chain joins TRBV4-1 to TRBJ2-3, with 9 bases lining up with TRBD1. The V gene's germline CDR1 is MGHRA and CDR2 YSYEKL. The CDR3 extends over 14 amino acids. V gave up 4 bases and J gave up 3 bases; unmatched junction bases: 2. The CDR3 DNA reads TGCGCCAGCAGCCTTGGACAGGGGACAGATACGCAGTATTTT. Translated: CASSLGQGTDTQYF.

The chain joins TRBV7-6 to TRBJ2-7; unclear D gene. The CDR3 has 13 residues. V dropped 4 bases and J dropped 3 bases, with 10 bases sitting between them. Germline V CDR1 and CDR2: SGHVS, FNYEAQ. The CDR3 DNA follows: TGTGCCAGCAGCTCAGCGTCAGGCTACGAGCAGTACTTC. The encoded protein is CASSSASGYEQYF.

The V gene is TRBV18, the J gene TRBJ1-2; perhaps TRBD1 as D (5 bases). V was clipped by 3 bases and J by 4 bases, with 9 bases between them. The germline V gene has CDR1 KGHSH and CDR2 LQKENI. The CDR3 length is 13 residues. CDR3 coding DNA: TGTGCCAGCTCACCCCTGGGACTCTATGGCTACACCTTC. Its translation: CASSPLGLYGYTF.